Listed here is a single T cell receptor beta chain. This may come from a read error, since a much larger clone is one base off. The sample belongs to a study of molecular identifiers for immune sequencing clone quantification. TCRdb fed the PCR reads into MiXCR, producing one record per CDR3 protein. Here the sample spans a few hundred thousand distinct CDR3 sequences, around 23% being singletons. CDR3 length: 12 amino acids. The germline V gene encodes CDR1 SEHNR and CDR2 FQNEAQ (reference sequence). The chain is built from TRBV7-9 and TRBJ1-1; D is undetermined. The sample was naive CD8+ T cells from blood, with Jurkat cell RNA spiked in. As for subset: FACS-sorted CD8+CD4-CCR7+CD45RA+ naive T cells. The TCR sequence derives from a human donor in good health. Some libraries in this study had Jurkat cell RNA spiked in. CDR3 loop: CAGSARSTEAFF. The CDR3 bases are TGTGCCGGCAGCGCCCGTTCCACTGAAGCTTTCTTT. Using reference TRBV7-9 and TRBJ1-1 for the parts outside the CDR3, the full variable domain is DTGVSQNPRHKITKRGQNVTFRCDPISEHNRLYWYRQTLGQGPEFLTYFQNEAQLEKSRLLSDRFSAERPKGSFSTLEIQRTEQGDSAMYLCAGSARSTEAFFGQGTRLTVV.